This TCR beta chain is drawn from a study of spatial heterogeneity in lung cancer. The CDR3 has 14 residues. V lost 3 bases to trimming and J lost 7 bases; unmatched junction nucleotides: 4. Germline V gene lookup returns CDR1 DFQATT and CDR2 SNEGSKA (reference sequence). One entry per CDR3 protein results from TCRdb running MiXCR on the 5' RACE reads. Found here are 3,500 to 5,000 distinct CDR3 sequences, around two fifths of them singletons; the top ten hold approximately 32%. By share of the sample, this clonotype is medium-sized (0.01 to 0.1%). Antigen: not known. The time point denotes: sample taken at primary tumor resection. General observations from the study: Expanded alpha and beta TCR counts within tumors tracked tumor mutation counts.

The TCR was taken from a male donor with early-stage non-small cell lung cancer. The chain links TRBV20-1 to TRBJ2-1, with 12 positions matching TRBD2. This specimen consisted of lung tumor tissue, obtained at surgery. In DNA form, the CDR3 reads TGCAGTGCTAGGATAGGACTAGCGGGAAATGAGCAGTTCTTC. Translating it yields CSARIGLAGNEQFF.